The 7 T cell receptor beta chains listed next were all sequenced from one sample in a study of shared clonotypes between healthy human individuals. TCRdb's copy holds only in-frame clones and misses some; the assay was immunoSEQ multiplex PCR. The table lists about 1.1 million clones, 77% of them singletons, with 0.89% in the top ten. Sequencing used memory CD4+ T cells from PBMCs. The subset was: CD45RA-negative fraction. The receptors shown here come from a man between 18 and 29 years old in good health. Some clones in this sample may be carry-over from other donors' samples.

This chain uses TRBV5-6 with TRBJ2-4, with D unclear. The CDR3 runs 14 residues. The ends were cut back, 0 bases at V and 9 bases at J, with 13 bases in the middle. In germline, CDR1 is SGHDT, CDR2 YYEEEE. The CDR3 protein is CASSLAGTSGIQYF. As DNA, the CDR3 is TGTGCCAGCAGCTTGGCCGGAACTTCAGGCATTCAGTACTTC.

The V call is TRBV11-2, the J call TRBJ2-7; 8 positions agree with TRBD2. This CDR3 has 16 amino acids. Germline CDR1 reads SGHAT; CDR2 reads FQNNGV. The trim removed 3 bases at V and 3 bases at J, leaving 10 bases unmatched. The CDR3 DNA is TGTGCCAGCAGCTTGGGGCCTAGCGGGCGATACTACGAGCAGTACTTC. This translates into CASSLGPSGRYYEQYF.

About this clone: This may stem from a read error, because a much larger clone lies one nucleotide away. This same CDR3 is encoded by further DNA sequences in the sample. The chain recombines TRBV30 with TRBJ1-1; 7 positions match TRBD1. This CDR3 region has 12 residues. Looked up from germline, CDR1 is GTSNPN and CDR2 is SVGIG (reference sequence). The CDR3 DNA follows: TGTGCATCAAACAGGGGTTACACTGAAGCCTTCTTT. It translates to CASNRGYTEAFF.

As regards this clone: The same CDR3 also results from other DNA sequences found in this sample. The rearrangement links TRBV27 to TRBJ2-7; D call uncertain. The CDR3 runs 11 residues. Germline V lookup: CDR1 MNHEY, CDR2 SMNVEV (reference sequence). Trimming took 5 bases from V and 0 from J, leaving 2 bases between them. The CDR3: CASSTSYEQYF. The CDR3 DNA sequence: TGTGCCAGCAGTACCTCCTACGAGCAGTACTTC.

The chain carries TRBV5-1 and TRBJ1-3; 9 positions agree with TRBD1. The V and J ends lost 4 bases and 11 bases, in that order; junction bases with no gene match: 10. Germline V CDR1 and CDR2: SGHRS, YFSETQ. The CDR3 consists of 14 residues. The CDR3 sequence: CASSPGTGTQAIYF. The DNA for the CDR3 is TGCGCCAGCAGCCCCGGGACAGGGACTCAGGCCATATATTTT. Full variable domain (remainder filled in from reference TRBV5-1 and TRBJ1-3): KAGVTQTPRYLIKTRGQQVTLSCSPISGHRSVSWYQQTPGQGLQFLFEYFSETQRNKGNFPGRFSGRQFSNSRSEMNVSTLELGDSALYLCASSPGTGTQAIYFGEGSWLTVV.

The chain uses TRBV6-1 and TRBJ2-7, with D maybe TRBD1 (6 bases). Germline CDR1 MNHNS, CDR2 SASEGT. Between the trimmed V and J ends, which lost 7 bases and 2 bases, there was a span of 15 bases. This CDR3 contains 14 residues. CDR3 loop: CASILGAATYEQYF. Here the CDR3 DNA reads TGTGCCAGCATTCTGGGGGCCGCTACCTACGAGCAGTACTTC.

This clone has only a few counts. This chain links TRBV28 with TRBJ1-1; 8 bases line up with TRBD1. Germline assignment: CDR1 MDHEN and CDR2 SYDVKM. V lost 5 bases, J lost 7 bases, and 12 bases stayed unmatched. The CDR3 spans 15 residues. The DNA of the CDR3 is TGTGCCAGCAGTGACGGCCGGACAGGGCTTGGTGAAGCTTTCTTT. Its protein product is CASSDGRTGLGEAFF. The full variable domain, with the rest looked up from reference TRBV28 and TRBJ1-1, is DVKVTQSSRYLVKRTGEKVFLECVQDMDHENMFWYRQDPGLGLRLIYFSYDVKMKEKGDIPEGYSVSREKKERFSLILESASTNQTSMYLCASSDGRTGLGEAFFGQGTRLTVV.